This T cell receptor (beta chain) was profiled in a study of blood T cell repertoires in COVID-19. Original handling: The authors estimated nucleated cell counts from reference gene primer amplification. Libraries were prepared by immunoSEQ multiplex PCR; TCRdb keeps only in-frame clonotypes and omits some of them. Clone size and V and J calls were adopted from that table, with D and trimming inferred from the DNA. The data hold around 200,000 clones, with roughly 90% observed a single time. With 5 bases clipped from V and 10 bases from J, the junction kept 11 bases outside the gene matches. Germline lookup yields CDR1 SGHTA and CDR2 FQGTGA. The CDR3 is made up of 15 amino acids. The participants were between about 18 and 90 years old and came from roughly 24 US areas.

The chain uses TRBV7-3 and TRBJ2-1; 10 nucleotides align to TRBD2. Input material: PBMCs or T cells enriched from blood (not recorded which). This TCR came from a woman aged 40 to 50 with acute COVID-19. The CDR3 region is CASSPQTSGWAEQFF. As DNA, the CDR3 is TGTGCCAGCAGCCCCCAGACTAGCGGGTGGGCGGAGCAGTTCTTC.